The text below deals with one T cell receptor (beta chain). Which antigen it targets is not known. Base qualities are not recorded, but no much larger clone differs from it by a single base. These data belong to a study of blood T cell repertoires in COVID-19 (dated by TCRdb to between 2020 and 2021). About the study as a whole: Samples covering the acute and convalescent phases of COVID-19 were provided by collaborators in the United States, Italy and Spain. The prospective study material was composed of cDNA or gDNA derived from T cells, B-cell-depleted T cells, or PBMCs. Subjects who had been exposed to COVID-19, were actively infected with it, or had recovered from it provided the deeply sampled blood TCRbeta repertoires that made up the dataset. The repertoires were released in a freely available public database intended as a resource for research on the immune response to SARS-CoV-2. Samples came from the ongoing ImmuneRACE study (first 160 participants) plus 1,254 subjects from 6 global collaborators. A de-identified subject ID, COVID-19 status, age in years and sex were almost always included in the sample metadata. Where available, HLA class I and class II types were obtained from metadata supplied by the sample provider rather than from assay-based typing.

V and J lose 2 bases and 3 bases, and a span of 10 bases separates them. Counted from cysteine to phenylalanine, this CDR3 has 14 amino acids. Only the CDR3 region is kept as DNA, spanning 42 bases read in frame from base 1. The germline V gene gives CDR1 as SGHAT and CDR2 as FQNNGV. Participants in the prospective study were aged roughly 18 to 100 years, lived in 20 to 30 United States geographic areas, and enrolled through a virtual design. In the prospective study, participants were assigned to cohorts based on the clinical history participants reported in a screening survey and a study questionnaire. A participant counted as exposed if, within 2 weeks of entering the study, that participant had been in contact with someone who had a PCR-confirmed or clinician-diagnosed COVID-19 case. In the prospective study, mobile phlebotomists collected whole blood, serum and a nasopharyngeal or oropharyngeal swab from each participant. Participants in the prospective study had the option to provide additional blood draws and questionnaires over an approximately 2-month period. Blood samples from the prospective study were shipped frozen or at room temperature prior to DNA extraction.

TCRbeta CDR3 regions were amplified from genomic DNA using the immunoSEQ Assay, a bias-controlled multiplex PCR. Processing in the source paper ran as follows. The number of nucleated cells in each sample was estimated from the amplification of reference gene primers within the assay. To quantify the absolute abundance of each unique TCRbeta CDR3 rearrangement, sequence reads were collapsed and filtered. For each sample, productive Simpson clonality was calculated as the square root of Simpson's diversity index over productive rearrangements. In TCRdb, the immuneACCESS table is reduced to in-frame sequences with V and J assigned. These tables do not hold every clone; where another copy was compared, an unresolved V gene accounts for under half, and the others remain unexplained. D and trimming were read from the DNA, whereas the V and J calls and clone size are those reported in that table. The sample table contains 150,000 or so clones; only one count was recorded for roughly 90% of them. Of the sample, approximately 4% is held by the ten largest clones.

Beyond this particular receptor, the publication reports: How much clinical and demographic metadata was included differed by source and by participant, and the metadata was provided uncurated.

The sample taken for sequencing was PBMCs or T cells enriched from blood (not recorded which). The sequence derives from a woman aged 40-49 years who had been exposed to COVID-19. The receptor chain draws on TRBV11-2 and TRBJ1-1; there is no confident call for the D gene. This receptor carries the CDR3 CASSLSTRDTEAFF. In nucleotides, the sequence is TGTGCCAGCAGCTTATCGACGAGGGACACTGAAGCTTTCTTT. When the CDR3 is completed using the reference TRBV11-2 and TRBJ1-1 genes on either side, the full variable domain is EAGVAQSPRYKIIEKRQSVAFWCNPISGHATLYWYQQILGQGPKLLIQFQNNGVVDDSQLPKDRFSAERLKGVDSTLKIQPAKLEDSAVYLCASSLSTRDTEAFFGQGTRLTVV.